The 5 T cell receptor beta chains in this list originate from one sample, sequenced in a study of T cells after yellow fever vaccination. TCRdb reprocessed the 5' RACE reads with MiXCR, giving one entry per CDR3 protein. The sample consists of about 340,000 distinct CDR3 sequences, approximately 12% of them appearing once. The specimen was CD4+ T cells sorted from PBMCs, collected 15 days after the yellow fever booster vaccination. The origin of the receptors is a man aged 18-30 years who received the YFV17D yellow fever vaccine.

This clonotype was detected many times. The chain combines TRBV10-3 with TRBJ2-3, with no clear D. CDR3 length equals 11 residues. Germline CDR1 is ENHRY and CDR2 is SYGVKD. With 5 bases removed from V and 2 bases from J, the gap between germline ends came to 2 bases. The CDR3, as DNA: TGTGCCATCAGTAACACAGATACGCAGTATTTT. Translation gives CAISNTDTQYF.

This clonotype was found a few times. V is TRBV27 and J is TRBJ2-6; no definite D call. The V gene's germline CDR1 is MNHEY and CDR2 SMNVEV (reference sequence). The length of the CDR3 is 16 residues. V lost 1 base to trimming and J lost 2 bases, with 9 bases between them. The CDR3 DNA follows: TGTGCCAGCAGTTTATGGGCTTCCCCTGGGGCCAACGTCCTGACTTTC. Translated, it gives CASSLWASPGANVLTF.

At least ten counts were recorded for this clonotype. The rearrangement joins TRBV5-4 to TRBJ1-2; 8 bases agree with TRBD1. The CDR3 length is 15 residues. V shed 6 bases, J shed 3 bases, and the junction held 10 bases outside the gene matches. Germline lookup yields CDR1 SGHNT and CDR2 YYREEE (reference sequence). The CDR3 spells CASTVGDRFDYGYTF. The CDR3 nucleotides read TGTGCCAGCACTGTCGGGGACAGGTTCGACTATGGCTACACCTTC.

This clonotype occurred many times. CDR3 protein: CASSFGQGRTEAFF. CDR3 DNA: TGTGCCAGCAGCTTCGGGCAGGGGAGGACTGAAGCTTTCTTT. The rearrangement uses TRBV5-8 and TRBJ1-1, with a tentative D call TRBD1 (6 bases). Germline CDR1 SGHTS, CDR2 YDEGEE. The CDR3 runs 14 residues. Trimming stripped 2 bases from V and 5 bases from J, with 13 bases between. Based on the CDR3 plus reference TRBV5-8 and TRBJ1-1, the full variable domain is EAGVTQSPTHLIKTRGQQATLRCSPISGHTSVYWYQQALGLGLQFLLWYDEGEERNRGNFPPRFSGRQFPNYSSELNVNALELEDSALYLCASSFGQGRTEAFFGQGTRLTVV.

This clonotype was observed at least ten times. This chain joins TRBV12-3 or TRBV12-4 and TRBJ1-4, with TRBD1 as a possible D gene (5 bases). CDR3 length: 14 residues. Between the trimmed V and J ends, which lost 4 bases and 4 bases, there was a span of 10 bases. The CDR3: CASSWDGLNEKLFF. CDR3 nucleotide sequence: TGTGCCAGCAGTTGGGACGGCCTTAATGAAAAACTGTTTTTT.